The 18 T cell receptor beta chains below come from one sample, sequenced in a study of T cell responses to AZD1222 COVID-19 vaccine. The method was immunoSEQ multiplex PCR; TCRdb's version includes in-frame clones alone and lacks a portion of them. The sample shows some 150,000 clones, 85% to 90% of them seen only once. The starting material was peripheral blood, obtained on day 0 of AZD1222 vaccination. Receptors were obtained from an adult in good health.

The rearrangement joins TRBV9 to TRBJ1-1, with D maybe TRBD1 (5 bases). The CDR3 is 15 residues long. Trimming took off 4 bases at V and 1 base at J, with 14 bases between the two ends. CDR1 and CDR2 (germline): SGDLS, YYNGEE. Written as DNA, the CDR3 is TGTGCCAGCAGCCCGGTCCGGGGGAAGAACACTGAAGCTTTCTTT. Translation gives CASSPVRGKNTEAFF.

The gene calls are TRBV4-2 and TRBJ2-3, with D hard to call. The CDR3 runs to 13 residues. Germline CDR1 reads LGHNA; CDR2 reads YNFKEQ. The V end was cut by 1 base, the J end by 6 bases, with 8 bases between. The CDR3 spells CASSQVGLDTQYF. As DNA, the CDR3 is TGTGCCAGCAGCCAAGTGGGTCTCGATACGCAGTATTTT.

In DNA form, the CDR3 reads TGTGCCAGCAGTTCGAGCAGGGGGGGGTTTGGCAATCAGCCCCAGCATTTT. Its translation: CASSSSRGGFGNQPQHF. The gene calls are TRBV6-2 or TRBV6-3 and TRBJ1-5; TRBD1 agrees at 7 bases. V was clipped by 4 bases and J by 2 bases; unmatched bases: 11. Germline V gene lookup returns CDR1 MNHEY and CDR2 SVGEGT. The CDR3 has 17 amino acids.

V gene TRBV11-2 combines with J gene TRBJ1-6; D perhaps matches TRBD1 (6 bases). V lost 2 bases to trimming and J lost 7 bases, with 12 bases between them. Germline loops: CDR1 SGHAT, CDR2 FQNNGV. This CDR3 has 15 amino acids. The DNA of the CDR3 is TGTGCCAGCAGCTTAATAAGGACAGCAAATTCACCCCTCCACTTT. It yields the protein CASSLIRTANSPLHF.

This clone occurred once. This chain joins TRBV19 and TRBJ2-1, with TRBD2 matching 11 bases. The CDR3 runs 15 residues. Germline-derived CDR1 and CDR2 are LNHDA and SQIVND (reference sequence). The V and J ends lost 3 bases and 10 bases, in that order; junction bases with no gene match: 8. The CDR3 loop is CASSMRPSGRNEQFF. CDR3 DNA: TGTGCCAGTAGTATGAGGCCTAGCGGGAGGAACGAGCAGTTCTTC.

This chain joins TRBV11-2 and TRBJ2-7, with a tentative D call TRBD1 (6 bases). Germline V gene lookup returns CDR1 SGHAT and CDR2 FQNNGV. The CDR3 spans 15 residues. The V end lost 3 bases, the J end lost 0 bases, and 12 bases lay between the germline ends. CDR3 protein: CASSLNRDTSYEQYV. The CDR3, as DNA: TGTGCCAGCAGCTTGAACCGGGACACCTCCTACGAGCAGTACGTC.

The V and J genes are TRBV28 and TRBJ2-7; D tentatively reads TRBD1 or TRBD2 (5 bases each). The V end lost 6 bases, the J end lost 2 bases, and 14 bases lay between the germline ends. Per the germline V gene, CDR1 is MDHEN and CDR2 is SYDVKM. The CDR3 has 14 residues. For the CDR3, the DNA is TGTGCCAGCAGGGCCGGGACGGTACCCTACGAGCAGTACTTC. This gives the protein CASRAGTVPYEQYF.

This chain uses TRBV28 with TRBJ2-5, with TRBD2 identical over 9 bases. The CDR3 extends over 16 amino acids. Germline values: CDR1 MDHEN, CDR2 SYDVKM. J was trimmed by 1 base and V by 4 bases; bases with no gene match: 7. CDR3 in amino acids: CASSSPGTSFQETQYF. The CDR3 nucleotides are TGTGCCAGCAGTTCCCCCGGGACTAGCTTCCAAGAGACCCAGTACTTC.

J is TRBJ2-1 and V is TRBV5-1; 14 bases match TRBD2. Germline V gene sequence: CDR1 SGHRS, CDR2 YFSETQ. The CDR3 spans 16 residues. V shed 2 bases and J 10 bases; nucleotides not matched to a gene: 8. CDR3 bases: TGCGCCAGCAGCTTATTGACTAGCGGGAGGGCGTGGGAGCAGTTCTTC. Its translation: CASSLLTSGRAWEQFF.

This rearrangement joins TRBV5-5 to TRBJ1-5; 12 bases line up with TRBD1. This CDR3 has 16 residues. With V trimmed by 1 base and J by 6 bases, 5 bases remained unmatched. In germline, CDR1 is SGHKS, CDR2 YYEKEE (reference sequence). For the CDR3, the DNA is TGTGCCAGCAGCTTGTCCGGGACAGGGGGCGGTCAGCCCCAGCATTTT. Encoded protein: CASSLSGTGGGQPQHF.

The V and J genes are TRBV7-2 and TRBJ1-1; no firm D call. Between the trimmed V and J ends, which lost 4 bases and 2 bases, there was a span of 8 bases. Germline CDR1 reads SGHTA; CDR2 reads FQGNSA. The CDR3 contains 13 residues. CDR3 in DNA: TGTGCCAGCAGCTCCCGGGTTAACACTGAAGCTTTCTTT. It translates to CASSSRVNTEAFF.

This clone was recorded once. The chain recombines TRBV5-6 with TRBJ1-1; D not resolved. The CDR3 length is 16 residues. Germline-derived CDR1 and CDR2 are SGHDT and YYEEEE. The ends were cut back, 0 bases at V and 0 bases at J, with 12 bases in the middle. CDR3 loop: CASSLAGREMNTEAFF. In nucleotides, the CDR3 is TGTGCCAGCAGCTTGGCCGGGCGGGAAATGAACACTGAAGCTTTCTTT.

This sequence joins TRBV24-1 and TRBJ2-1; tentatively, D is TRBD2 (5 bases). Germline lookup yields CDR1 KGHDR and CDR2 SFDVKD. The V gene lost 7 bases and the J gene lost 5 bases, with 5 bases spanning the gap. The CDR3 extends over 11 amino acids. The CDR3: CATRRDNEQFF. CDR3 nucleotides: TGTGCCACCAGGAGGGACAATGAGCAGTTCTTC.

CDR3 sequence: CSVVRQGARGYTF. DNA for the CDR3: TGCAGCGTTGTACGACAGGGGGCGCGGGGCTACACCTTC. V usage is TRBV29-1 and J usage is TRBJ1-2; 10 nucleotides line up with TRBD1. This CDR3 contains 13 residues. Per the germline V gene, CDR1 is SQVTM and CDR2 is ANQGSEA. Trimming took 4 bases from V and 8 from J; bases not matched to a gene: 7.

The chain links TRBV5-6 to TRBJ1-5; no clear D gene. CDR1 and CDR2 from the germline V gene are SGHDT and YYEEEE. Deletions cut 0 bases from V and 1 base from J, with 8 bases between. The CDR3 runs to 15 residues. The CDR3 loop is CASSLAGGSNQPQHF. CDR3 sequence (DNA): TGTGCCAGCAGCTTGGCAGGAGGAAGCAATCAGCCCCAGCATTTT.

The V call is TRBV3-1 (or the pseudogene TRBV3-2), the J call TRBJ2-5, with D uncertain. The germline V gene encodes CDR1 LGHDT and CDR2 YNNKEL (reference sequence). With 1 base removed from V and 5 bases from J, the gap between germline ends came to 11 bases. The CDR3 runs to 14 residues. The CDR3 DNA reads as TGTGCCAGCAGCCAAGGGTCTGGGCGGGAGACCCAGTACTTC. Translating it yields CASSQGSGRETQYF.

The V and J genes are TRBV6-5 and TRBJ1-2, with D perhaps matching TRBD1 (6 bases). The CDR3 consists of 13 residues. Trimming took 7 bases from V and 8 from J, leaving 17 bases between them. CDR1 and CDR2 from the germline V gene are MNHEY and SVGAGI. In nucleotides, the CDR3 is TGTGCCAGCACCGAGGGGGGGCCCCAAGGCTACACCTTC. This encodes CASTEGGPQGYTF.

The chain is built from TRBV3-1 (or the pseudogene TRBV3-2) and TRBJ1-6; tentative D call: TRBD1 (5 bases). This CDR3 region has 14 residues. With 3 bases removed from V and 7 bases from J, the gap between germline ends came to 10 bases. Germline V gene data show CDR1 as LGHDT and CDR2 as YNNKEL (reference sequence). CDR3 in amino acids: CASSHRGGNSPLHF. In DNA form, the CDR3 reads TGTGCCAGCAGCCATAGGGGTGGCAATTCACCCCTCCACTTT.